This entry is about one T cell receptor beta chain. The clone's antigen remains unknown. No per-base quality is available; no much larger clone lies one base away. The sample originates from a study of Ad26.COV2.S vaccination and SARS-CoV-2 variants (dated by TCRdb to about 2021). Context from the whole study: Donors in the vaccine arm were drawn from COV1001, a phase I-IIa trial of Ad26.COV2.S in healthy adults that was multicentre, randomized, double-blind and placebo-controlled. The TCR-sequenced set comprised around 32 samples: some 19 Ad26.COV2.S vaccine recipients, 5 placebo recipients and 8 SARS-CoV-2 convalescent individuals. Dosing of Ad26.COV2.S was intramuscular, at either 5x10^10 or 1x10^11 viral particles, delivered as one shot or as two shots spaced 56 days apart. TCRbeta repertoire sequencing served as the tool for gauging how specific and how broad the SARS-CoV-2-reactive T cell receptors were following Ad26.COV2.S vaccination. Trial participants were randomized into five groups of five, in which low-dose or high-dose Ad26.COV2.S was given once or twice, or placebo was given on both occasions. Investigators remained blinded to trial group allocation during experiments and outcome assessment. General study outcomes and caveats: Comparable non-spike TCR breadth was observed between vaccine and placebo recipients, consistent with only spike being contained in the vaccine. After vaccination, spike-specific CD8+ and CD4+ T cell responses were reported to show substantial breadth. The authors noted that total T cell responses may have been underestimated by the TCR breadth and depth analyses. The study was not powered for comparison of responses between vaccine doses or regimens. Compared with placebo recipients, Ad26.COV2.S recipients showed higher spike-specific TCR breadth (P = 0.0014).

The immunoSEQ Assay was the method used to sequence TCRbeta CDR3 regions. After extraction, genomic DNA underwent amplification by bias-controlled multiplex PCR, followed by high-throughput sequencing. In the source study's methods: Collapsing and filtering of sequences were performed to quantify the absolute abundance of each unique TCRbeta CDR3 region. T cell fraction was estimated by normalizing TCRbeta template counts to usable DNA, with usable DNA measured through amplification of reference genes found in all nucleated cells. Repertoire TCRs were annotated as SARS-CoV-2-specific by exact matching of V gene, CDR3 amino acid sequence and J gene to a known reactive TCR set. The reference SARS-CoV-2 TCR set was obtained from MIRA and was filtered for enrichment in COVID-19-positive ImmuneCODE repertoires, whereby public or cross-reactive TCRs were removed. Based on the MIRA antigens, annotated TCRs were further analysed at the level of specific ORF or position within ORF. Breadth was defined as the number of annotated unique rearrangements divided by the total number of unique productive rearrangements, and depth was defined as the summed frequency of the annotated unique rearrangements. Group comparisons of TCR breadth used two-sided Wilcoxon rank-sum tests. TCRdb retrieved this table from immuneACCESS and kept in-frame rearrangements only. Not all clones are present; in checked studies, unresolved V genes account for under half, and no reason is known for the remainder. The V and J calls and clone size were taken over from that table, and D and trimming were inferred from the DNA. The sample has roughly 350,000 clones on record, more than 75% of them singletons. In total, the top ten clones hold 3.4% of the sample.

V loses 4 bases, J loses 5 bases, and the germline ends lie 5 bases apart. Inclusive of the bounding cysteine and phenylalanine, the CDR3 is 10 residues long. Of the read, only the CDR3 DNA is kept; its 30 bases are in frame from base 1. In the germline V gene, CDR1 corresponds to SQVTM and CDR2 to ANQGSEA. The intended sense of this specimen's treatment or condition label: some 20 received Ad26.COV2.S at low or high dose, single or two shots; 5 received placebo; per-sample allocation not given. For vaccine and placebo recipients, the sequenced repertoires came from samples collected on day 63 after the first injection. Cohort 1b enrolled some 25 adults aged 18-55 years at a single site in Boston, USA, between 29 July and 7 August 2020. As a vaccine, Ad26.COV2.S was a replication-incompetent adenovirus type 26 vector that expressed a prefusion-stabilized SARS-CoV-2 spike protein derived from the original Wuhan strain.

The TCR was taken from a person aged 18-65 years who received the Ad26.COV2.S COVID-19 vaccine or a placebo. Sample: peripheral blood, taken in a trial of Ad26.COV2.S vaccine versus placebo. Here the chain combines TRBV29-1 and TRBJ2-5; the D segment is perhaps TRBD1 or TRBD2, each sharing 5 matched bases. The CDR3: CSVGGETQYF. In nucleotides, the sequence is TGCAGCGTTGGGGGGGAGACCCAGTACTTC.